These T cell receptor beta chains were read from a single sample in a study of blood T cell repertoires in COVID-19. Generated by immunoSEQ multiplex PCR, the TCRdb table keeps only in-frame clones and is missing some. The profile covers about 130,000 clones, with just under 85% appearing a single time and approximately 16% taken by the ten largest. Input material: peripheral blood. Every receptor here comes from a woman aged 50 to 60 with acute or convalescent COVID-19. Each CDR3 is given with its conserved first and last residue. A D gene is named only where the DNA matches it firmly. Size is omitted from some rows. Given values are once, few, many or a class for expanded clones.

abundance	v_gene	d_gene	j_gene	CDR3aa	CDR3nt
-	TRBV10-2	-	TRBJ1-1	CASSVVLNTEAFF	TGCGCCAGCAGTGTAGTCCTGAACACTGAAGCTTTCTTT
once	TRBV9	TRBD2	TRBJ2-3	CASTRAGERVDTQYF	TGTGCCAGCACCAGAGCGGGGGAGAGGGTTGATACGCAGTATTTT
-	TRBV6-1	-	TRBJ2-5	CASSEYAGQETQYF	TGTGCCAGCAGTGAATATGCAGGCCAAGAGACCCAGTACTTC
-	TRBV15	TRBD1	TRBJ2-1	CATSPTGGSYNEQFF	TGTGCCACCAGCCCTACAGGGGGCTCCTACAATGAGCAGTTCTTC
-	TRBV12-3/TRBV12-4	-	TRBJ1-1	CASRDLANTEAFF	TGTGCCAGCAGAGATCTAGCGAACACTGAAGCTTTCTTT
-	TRBV5-1	TRBD1	TRBJ2-1	CASSYDRGEQFF	TGCGCCAGCAGCTACGACAGGGGTGAGCAGTTCTTC
-	TRBV10-3	-	TRBJ1-2	CAISESKGLGGYTF	TGTGCCATCAGTGAGTCAAAGGGGCTCGGTGGCTACACCTTC
-	TRBV7-2	-	TRBJ2-2	CASSSRWQVATGELFF	TGTGCCAGCAGCTCCCGGTGGCAGGTCGCTACCGGGGAGCTGTTTTTT
-	TRBV9	TRBD2	TRBJ2-3	CASSVSLASTQYF	TGTGCCAGCAGCGTATCACTAGCGTCAACTCAGTATTTT
-	TRBV15	TRBD2	TRBJ2-1	CATSRDPPSGGNGEQFF	TGTGCCACCAGCAGAGATCCACCTAGCGGGGGGAATGGTGAGCAGTTCTTC
-	TRBV12-3/TRBV12-4	-	TRBJ1-5	CASSFGGYQPQHF	TGTGCCAGCAGTTTCGGGGGGTATCAGCCCCAGCATTTT
-	TRBV3-1/TRBV3-2	-	TRBJ1-1	CASNPTGNTEAFF	TGTGCCAGCAACCCGACAGGGAACACTGAAGCTTTCTTT
-	TRBV18	-	TRBJ2-1	CASSPVGGNEQFF	TGTGCCAGCTCACCAGTGGGAGGCAATGAGCAGTTCTTC
-	TRBV27	TRBD2	TRBJ2-7	CASSRAGGSTPYEQYF	TGTGCCAGCAGCCGAGCGGGGGGGAGCACTCCCTACGAGCAGTACTTC
-	TRBV4-1	-	TRBJ1-2	CASSQVTRQASGGYTF	TGCGCCAGCAGCCAAGTGACCCGACAGGCTTCTGGGGGCTACACCTTC
-	TRBV30	TRBD2	TRBJ2-4	CAGDGLDKNIQYF	TGTGCCGGGGATGGACTAGACAAAAACATTCAGTACTTC
-	TRBV5-4	TRBD1	TRBJ1-2	CASSLAKTGAGYTF	TGTGCCAGCAGCTTGGCCAAGACAGGGGCTGGCTACACCTTC
few	TRBV5-1	TRBD1	TRBJ1-2	CASSQQTGRSDGYTF	TGCGCCAGCAGCCAACAGACAGGGAGGTCGGATGGCTACACCTTC
-	TRBV5-5	-	TRBJ1-1	CASSPAGNRVRTEAFF	TGTGCCAGCAGCCCGGCAGGAAACAGGGTTCGCACTGAAGCTTTCTTT
few	TRBV30	TRBD1	TRBJ1-6	CAWSVRDRLNSPLHF	TGTGCCTGGAGTGTACGGGACAGGCTCAATTCACCCCTCCACTTT
-	TRBV30	TRBD1	TRBJ1-4	CAWSAGTGEKLFF	TGTGCCTGGAGTGCCGGGACAGGAGAAAAACTGTTTTTT
few	TRBV3-1/TRBV3-2	TRBD1	TRBJ1-1	CASTDRGRGNTEAFF	TGTGCCAGCACGGACAGGGGGCGGGGAAACACTGAAGCTTTCTTT
-	TRBV20-1	TRBD2	TRBJ2-3	CSASMAGGADTQYF	TGCAGTGCTAGTATGGCGGGGGGCGCAGATACGCAGTATTTT